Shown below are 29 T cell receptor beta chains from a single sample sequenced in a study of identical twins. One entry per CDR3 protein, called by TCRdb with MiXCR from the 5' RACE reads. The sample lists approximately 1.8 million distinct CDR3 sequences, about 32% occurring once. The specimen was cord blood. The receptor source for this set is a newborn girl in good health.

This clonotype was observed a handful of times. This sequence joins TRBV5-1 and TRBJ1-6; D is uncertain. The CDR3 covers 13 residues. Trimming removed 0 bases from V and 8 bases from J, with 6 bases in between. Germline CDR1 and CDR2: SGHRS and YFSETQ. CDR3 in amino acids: CASSLASDSPLHF. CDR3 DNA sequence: TGCGCCAGCAGCTTGGCCTCGGATTCACCCCTCCACTTT.

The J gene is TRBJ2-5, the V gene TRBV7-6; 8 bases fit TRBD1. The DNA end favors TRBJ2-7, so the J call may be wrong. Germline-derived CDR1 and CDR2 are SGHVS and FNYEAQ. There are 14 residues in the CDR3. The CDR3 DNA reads TGTGCCAGCAGCTTAGTAGGACAGGGCCACGAGCAGTACTTC. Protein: CASSLVGQGHEQYF.

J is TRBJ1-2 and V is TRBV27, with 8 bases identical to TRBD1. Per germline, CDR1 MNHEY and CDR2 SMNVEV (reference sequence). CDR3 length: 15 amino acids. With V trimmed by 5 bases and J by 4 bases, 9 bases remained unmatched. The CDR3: CASSLTTGVGYGYTF. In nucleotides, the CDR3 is TGTGCCAGCAGTCTTACGACAGGGGTTGGCTATGGCTACACCTTC.

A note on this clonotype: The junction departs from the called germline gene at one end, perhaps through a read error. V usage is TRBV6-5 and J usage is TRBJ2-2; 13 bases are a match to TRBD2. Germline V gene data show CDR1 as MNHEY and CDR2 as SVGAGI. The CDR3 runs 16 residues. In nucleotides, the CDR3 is TGTGCCAGCACCAAACCGGGACTAGCGGGGACCGAGGAGCTGTTTTTT. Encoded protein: CASTKPGLAGTEELFF.

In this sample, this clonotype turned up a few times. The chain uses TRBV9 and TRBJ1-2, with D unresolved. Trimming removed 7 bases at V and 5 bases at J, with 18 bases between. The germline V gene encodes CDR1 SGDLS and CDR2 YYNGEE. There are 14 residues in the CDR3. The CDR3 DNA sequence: TGTGCCAGCGGGTCCTGGGCGGGATATTATGGCTACACCTTC. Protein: CASGSWAGYYGYTF.

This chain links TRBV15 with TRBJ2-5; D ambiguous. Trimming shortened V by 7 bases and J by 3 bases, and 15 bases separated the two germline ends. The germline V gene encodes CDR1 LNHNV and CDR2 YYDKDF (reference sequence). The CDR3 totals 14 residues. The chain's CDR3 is CATTHGREKETQYF. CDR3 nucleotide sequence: TGTGCCACCACTCATGGACGCGAGAAAGAGACCCAGTACTTC. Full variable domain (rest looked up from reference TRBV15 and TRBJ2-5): DAMVIQNPRYQVTQFGKPVTLSCSQTLNHNVMYWYQQKSSQAPKLLFHYYDKDFNNEADTPDNFQSRRPNTSFCFLDIRSPGLGDTAMYLCATTHGREKETQYFGPGTRLLVL.

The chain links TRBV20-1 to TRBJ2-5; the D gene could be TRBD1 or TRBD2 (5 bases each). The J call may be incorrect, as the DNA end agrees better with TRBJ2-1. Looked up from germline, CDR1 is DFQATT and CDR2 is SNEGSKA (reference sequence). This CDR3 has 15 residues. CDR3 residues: CSARTHGGIQETQFF. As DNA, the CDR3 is TGCAGTGCTAGAACCCATGGGGGAATTCAGGAGACCCAGTTCTTC.

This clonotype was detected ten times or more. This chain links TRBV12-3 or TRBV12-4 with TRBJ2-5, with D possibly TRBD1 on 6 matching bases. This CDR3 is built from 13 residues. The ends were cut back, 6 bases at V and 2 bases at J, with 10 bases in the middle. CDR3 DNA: TGTGCCAGCAGCTTAAGGGGGCAAGAGACCCAGTACTTC. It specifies CASSLRGQETQYF.

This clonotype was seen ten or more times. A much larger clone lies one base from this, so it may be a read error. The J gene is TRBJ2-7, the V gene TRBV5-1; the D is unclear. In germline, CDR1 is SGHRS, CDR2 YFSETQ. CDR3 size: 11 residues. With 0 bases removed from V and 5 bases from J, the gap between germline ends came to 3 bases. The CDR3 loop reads CASSLGDEQYF. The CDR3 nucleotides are TGCGCCAGCAGCTTGGGGGACGAGCAGTACTTC.

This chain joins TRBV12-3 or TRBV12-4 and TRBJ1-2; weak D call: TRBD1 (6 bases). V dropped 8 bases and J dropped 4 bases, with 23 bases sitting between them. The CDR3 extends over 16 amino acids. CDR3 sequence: CASQPGGESLAYGYTF. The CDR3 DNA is TGTGCCAGCCAACCGGGGGGCGAGTCGTTGGCCTATGGCTACACCTTC.

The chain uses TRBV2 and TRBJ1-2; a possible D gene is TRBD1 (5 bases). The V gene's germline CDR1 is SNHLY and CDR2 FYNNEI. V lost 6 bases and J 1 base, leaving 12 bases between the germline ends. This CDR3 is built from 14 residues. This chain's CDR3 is CASSLRAFNYGYTF. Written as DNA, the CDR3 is TGTGCCAGCAGCCTCAGGGCCTTTAACTATGGCTACACCTTC. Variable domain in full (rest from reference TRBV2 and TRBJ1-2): EPEVTQTPSHQVTQMGQEVILRCVPISNHLYFYWYRQILGQKVEFLVSFYNNEISEKSEIFDDQFSVERPDGSNFTLKIRSTKLEDSAMYFCASSLRAFNYGYTFGSGTRLTVV.

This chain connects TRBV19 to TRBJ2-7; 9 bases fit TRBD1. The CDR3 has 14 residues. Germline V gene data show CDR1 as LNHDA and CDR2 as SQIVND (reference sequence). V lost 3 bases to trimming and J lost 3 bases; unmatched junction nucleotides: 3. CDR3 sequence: CASSITGGIYEQYF. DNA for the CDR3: TGTGCCAGTAGTATCACAGGGGGCATCTACGAGCAGTACTTC.

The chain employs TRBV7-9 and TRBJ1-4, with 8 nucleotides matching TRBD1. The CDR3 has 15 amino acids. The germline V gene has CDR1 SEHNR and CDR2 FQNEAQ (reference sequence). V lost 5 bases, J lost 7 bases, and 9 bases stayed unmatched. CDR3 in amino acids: CASSLGQGYFEKLFF. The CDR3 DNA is TGTGCCAGCAGCCTCGGACAGGGCTACTTTGAAAAACTGTTTTTT.

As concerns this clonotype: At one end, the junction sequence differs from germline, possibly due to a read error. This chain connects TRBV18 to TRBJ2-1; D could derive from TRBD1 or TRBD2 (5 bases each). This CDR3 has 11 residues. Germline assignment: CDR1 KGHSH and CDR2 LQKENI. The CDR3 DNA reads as TGTACCAGCTCACCTAATATCGGGACGTTCTTC. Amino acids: CTSSPNIGTFF.

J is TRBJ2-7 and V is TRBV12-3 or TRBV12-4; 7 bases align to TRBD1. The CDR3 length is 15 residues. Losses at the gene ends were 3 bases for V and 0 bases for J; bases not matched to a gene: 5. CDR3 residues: CASSLRGPSSYEQYF. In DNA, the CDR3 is TGTGCCAGCAGTTTGAGGGGGCCTAGCTCCTACGAGCAGTACTTC.

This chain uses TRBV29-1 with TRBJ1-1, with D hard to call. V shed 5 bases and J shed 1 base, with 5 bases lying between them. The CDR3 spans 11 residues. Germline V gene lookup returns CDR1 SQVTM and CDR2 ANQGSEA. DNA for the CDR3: TGCAGCGTTTTTGGGAACACTGAAGCTTTCTTT. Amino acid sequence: CSVFGNTEAFF.

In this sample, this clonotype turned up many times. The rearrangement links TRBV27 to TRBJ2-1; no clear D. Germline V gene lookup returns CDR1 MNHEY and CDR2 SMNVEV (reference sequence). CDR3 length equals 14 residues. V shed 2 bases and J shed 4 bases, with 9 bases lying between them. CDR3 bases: TGTGCCAGCAGTTTAAGTTGGAGTTACAATGAGCAGTTCTTC. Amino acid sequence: CASSLSWSYNEQFF.

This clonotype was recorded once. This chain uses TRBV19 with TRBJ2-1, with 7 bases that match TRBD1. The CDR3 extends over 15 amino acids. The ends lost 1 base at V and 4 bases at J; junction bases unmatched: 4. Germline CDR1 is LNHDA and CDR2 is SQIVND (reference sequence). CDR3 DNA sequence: TGTGCCAGTAGTATAGTCCGGGACAGTTACAATGAGCAGTTCTTC. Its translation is CASSIVRDSYNEQFF.

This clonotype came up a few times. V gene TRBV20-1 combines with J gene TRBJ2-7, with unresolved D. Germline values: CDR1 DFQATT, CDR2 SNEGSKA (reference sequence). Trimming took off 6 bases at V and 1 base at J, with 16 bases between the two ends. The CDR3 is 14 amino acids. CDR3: CSAIRVAQSYEQYF. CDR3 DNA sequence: TGCAGTGCCATCCGGGTCGCCCAATCCTACGAGCAGTACTTC.

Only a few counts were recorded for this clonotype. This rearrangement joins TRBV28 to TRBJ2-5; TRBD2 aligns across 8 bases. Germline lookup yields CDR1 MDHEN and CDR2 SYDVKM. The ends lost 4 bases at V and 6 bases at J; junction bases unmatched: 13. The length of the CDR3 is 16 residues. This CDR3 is CASSSIPGPGGKTQYF. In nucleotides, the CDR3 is TGTGCCAGCAGTTCAATTCCGGGACCGGGGGGGAAGACCCAGTACTTC.

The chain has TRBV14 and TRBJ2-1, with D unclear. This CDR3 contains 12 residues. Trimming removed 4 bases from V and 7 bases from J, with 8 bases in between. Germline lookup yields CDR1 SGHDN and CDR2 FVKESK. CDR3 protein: CASSLQRNEQFF. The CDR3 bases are TGTGCCAGCAGCCTCCAACGGAATGAGCAGTTCTTC.

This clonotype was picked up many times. DNA for the CDR3: TGCGCCAGCAGCTTGCGTTCGGGGACCTTTTACGAGCAGTACTTC. This codes for CASSLRSGTFYEQYF. The V call is TRBV5-1, the J call TRBJ2-7; perhaps D is TRBD1 or TRBD2 (5 bases each). The CDR3 is 15 amino acids. V was clipped by 1 base and J by 4 bases, with 15 bases between them. The germline CDR1 and CDR2 sequences are SGHRS and YFSETQ.

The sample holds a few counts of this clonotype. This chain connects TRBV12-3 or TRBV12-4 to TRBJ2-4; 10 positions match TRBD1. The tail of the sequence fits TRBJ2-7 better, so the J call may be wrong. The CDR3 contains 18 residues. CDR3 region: CASSFTVTGGKGGYEQYF. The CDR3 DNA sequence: TGTGCCAGCAGTTTTACGGTGACAGGGGGCAAGGGTGGGTACGAGCAGTACTTC.

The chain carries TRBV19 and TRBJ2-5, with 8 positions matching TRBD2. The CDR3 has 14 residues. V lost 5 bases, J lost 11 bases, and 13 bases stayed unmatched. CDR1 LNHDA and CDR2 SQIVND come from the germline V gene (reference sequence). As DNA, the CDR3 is TGTGCCAGTAGTCCCCAGGGACTAGACAATGAGCAGTACTTC. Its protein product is CASSPQGLDNEQYF. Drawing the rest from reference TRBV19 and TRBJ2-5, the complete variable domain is DGGITQSPKYLFRKEGQNVTLSCEQNLNHDAMYWYRQDPGQGLRLIYYSQIVNDFQKGDIAEGYSVSREKKESFPLTVTSAQKNPTAFYLCASSPQGLDNEQYFGPGTRLLVL.

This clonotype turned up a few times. CDR3 nucleotide sequence: TGTGCCAGCAGTACAGGGTTTCCTAACTATGGCTACACCTTC. Amino acid sequence: CASSTGFPNYGYTF. The chain has TRBV28 and TRBJ1-2, with D tentatively TRBD1 (6 bases). The length of the CDR3 is 14 residues. CDR1 and CDR2 from the germline V gene are MDHEN and SYDVKM. Trimming stripped 5 bases from V and 0 bases from J, with 10 bases between.

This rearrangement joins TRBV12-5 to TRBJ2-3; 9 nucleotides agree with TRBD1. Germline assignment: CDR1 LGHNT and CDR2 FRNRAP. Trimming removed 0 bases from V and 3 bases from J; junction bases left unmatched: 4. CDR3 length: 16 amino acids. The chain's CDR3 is CASGLVKDRGTDTQYF. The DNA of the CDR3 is TGTGCTAGTGGTTTGGTAAAGGACAGGGGAACAGATACGCAGTATTTT. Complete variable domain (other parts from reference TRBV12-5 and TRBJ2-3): DARVTQTPRHKVTEMGQEVTMRCQPILGHNTVFWYRQTMMQGLELLAYFRNRAPLDDSGMPKDRFSAEMPDATLATLKIQPSEPRDSAVYFCASGLVKDRGTDTQYFGPGTRLTVL.

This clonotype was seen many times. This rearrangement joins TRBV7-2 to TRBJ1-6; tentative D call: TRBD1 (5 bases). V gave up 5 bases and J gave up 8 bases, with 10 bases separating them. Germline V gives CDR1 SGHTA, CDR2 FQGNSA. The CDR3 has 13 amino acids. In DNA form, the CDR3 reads TGTGCCAGCAGCCTAACAGGATATTCACCCCTCCACTTT. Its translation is CASSLTGYSPLHF.

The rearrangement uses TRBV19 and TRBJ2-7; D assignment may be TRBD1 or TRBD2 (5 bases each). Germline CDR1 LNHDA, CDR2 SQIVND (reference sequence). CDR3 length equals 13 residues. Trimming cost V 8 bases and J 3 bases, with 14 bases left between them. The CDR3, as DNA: TGTGCCAGTGGCTATAGGGGAGACTACGAGCAGTACTTC. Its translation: CASGYRGDYEQYF.

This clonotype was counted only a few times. In DNA form, the CDR3 reads TGTGCCAGCAATTACAGGGGCGGAAGCTCCTACGAGCAGTACTTC. It specifies CASNYRGGSSYEQYF. The rearrangement uses TRBV6-1 and TRBJ2-7, with TRBD1 identical over 7 bases. The V and J ends lost 7 bases and 0 bases, in that order; junction bases with no gene match: 9. Germline CDR1 MNHNS, CDR2 SASEGT. The length of the CDR3 is 15 residues.